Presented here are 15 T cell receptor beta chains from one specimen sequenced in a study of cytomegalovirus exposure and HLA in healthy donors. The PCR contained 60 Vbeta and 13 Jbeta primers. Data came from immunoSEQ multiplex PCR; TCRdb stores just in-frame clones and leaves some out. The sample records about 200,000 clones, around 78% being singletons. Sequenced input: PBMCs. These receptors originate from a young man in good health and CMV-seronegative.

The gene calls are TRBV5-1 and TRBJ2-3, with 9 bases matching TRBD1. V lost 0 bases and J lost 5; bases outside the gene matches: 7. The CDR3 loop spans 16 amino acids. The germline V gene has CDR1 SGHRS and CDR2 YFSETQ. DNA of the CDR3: TGCGCCAGCAGCTTGGCCGGGACAGGGAACCGAGATACGCAGTATTTT. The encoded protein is CASSLAGTGNRDTQYF.

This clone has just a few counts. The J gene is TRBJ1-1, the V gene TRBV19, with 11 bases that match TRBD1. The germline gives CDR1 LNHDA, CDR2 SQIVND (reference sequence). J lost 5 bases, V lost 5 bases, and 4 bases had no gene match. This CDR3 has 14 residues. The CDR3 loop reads CASSRTGGWTEAFF. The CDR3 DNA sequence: TGTGCCAGTAGTCGGACAGGGGGCTGGACTGAAGCTTTCTTT.

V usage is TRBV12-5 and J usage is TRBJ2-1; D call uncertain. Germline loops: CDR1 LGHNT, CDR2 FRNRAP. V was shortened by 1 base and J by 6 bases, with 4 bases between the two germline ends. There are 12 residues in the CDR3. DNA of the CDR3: TGTGCTAGTGGTTTGGGCGGCAATGAGCAGTTCTTC. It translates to CASGLGGNEQFF.

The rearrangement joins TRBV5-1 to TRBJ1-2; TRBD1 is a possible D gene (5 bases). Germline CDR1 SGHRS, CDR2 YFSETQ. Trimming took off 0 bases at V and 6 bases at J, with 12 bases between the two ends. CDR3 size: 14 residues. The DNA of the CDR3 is TGCGCCAGCAGCTTGGAATGGGCGGGGGATGGCTACACCTTC. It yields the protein CASSLEWAGDGYTF.

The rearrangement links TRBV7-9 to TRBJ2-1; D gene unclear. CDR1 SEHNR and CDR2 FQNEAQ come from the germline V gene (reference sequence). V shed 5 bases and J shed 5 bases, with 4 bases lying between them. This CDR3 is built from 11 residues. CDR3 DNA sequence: TGTGCCAGCAGCCGGGACAATGAGCAGTTCTTC. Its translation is CASSRDNEQFF. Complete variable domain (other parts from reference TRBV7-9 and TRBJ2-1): DTGVSQNPRHKITKRGQNVTFRCDPISEHNRLYWYRQTLGQGPEFLTYFQNEAQLEKSRLLSDRFSAERPKGSFSTLEIQRTEQGDSAMYLCASSRDNEQFFGPGTRLTVL.

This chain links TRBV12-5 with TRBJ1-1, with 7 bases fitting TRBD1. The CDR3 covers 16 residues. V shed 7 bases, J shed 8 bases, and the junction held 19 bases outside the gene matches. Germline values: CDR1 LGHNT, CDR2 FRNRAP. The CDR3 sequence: CASALLFGTEEREAFF. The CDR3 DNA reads TGTGCTAGTGCTTTATTATTTGGGACAGAAGAACGAGAAGCTTTCTTT.

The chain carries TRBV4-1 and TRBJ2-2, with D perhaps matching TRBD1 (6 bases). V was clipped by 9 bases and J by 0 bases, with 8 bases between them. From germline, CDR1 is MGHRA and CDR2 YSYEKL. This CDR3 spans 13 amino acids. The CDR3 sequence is CASRQANTGELFF. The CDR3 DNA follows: TGCGCCAGTAGACAGGCGAACACCGGGGAGCTGTTTTTT.

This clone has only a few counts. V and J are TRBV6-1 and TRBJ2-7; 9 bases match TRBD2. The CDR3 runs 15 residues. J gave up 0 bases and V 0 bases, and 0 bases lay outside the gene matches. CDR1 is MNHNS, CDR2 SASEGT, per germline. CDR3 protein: CASSEASGSSYEQYF. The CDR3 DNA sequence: TGTGCCAGCAGTGAAGCTAGCGGGAGCTCCTACGAGCAGTACTTC.

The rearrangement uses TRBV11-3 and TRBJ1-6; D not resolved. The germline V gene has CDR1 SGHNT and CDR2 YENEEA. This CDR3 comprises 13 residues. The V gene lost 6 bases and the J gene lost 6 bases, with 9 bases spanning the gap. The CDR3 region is CASSSVPNSPLHF. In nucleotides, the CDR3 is TGTGCCAGCAGTTCCGTCCCTAATTCACCCCTCCACTTT.

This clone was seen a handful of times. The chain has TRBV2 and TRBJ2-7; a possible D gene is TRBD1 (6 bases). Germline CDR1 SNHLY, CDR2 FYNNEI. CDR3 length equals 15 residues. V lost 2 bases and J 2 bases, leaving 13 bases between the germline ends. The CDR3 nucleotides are TGTGCCAGCAGTGAATTACAGGGCCTCCCCTACGAGCAGTACTTC. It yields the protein CASSELQGLPYEQYF.

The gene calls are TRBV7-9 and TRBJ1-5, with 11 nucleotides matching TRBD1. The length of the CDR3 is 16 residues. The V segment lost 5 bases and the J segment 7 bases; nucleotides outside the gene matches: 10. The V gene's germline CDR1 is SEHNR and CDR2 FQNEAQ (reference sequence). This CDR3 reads CASSMIGQGAGQPQHF. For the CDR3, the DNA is TGTGCCAGCAGCATGATCGGACAGGGGGCAGGACAGCCCCAGCATTTT. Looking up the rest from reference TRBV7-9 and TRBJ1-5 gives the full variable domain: DTGVSQNPRHKITKRGQNVTFRCDPISEHNRLYWYRQTLGQGPEFLTYFQNEAQLEKSRLLSDRFSAERPKGSFSTLEIQRTEQGDSAMYLCASSMIGQGAGQPQHFGDGTRLSIL.

The CDR3 coding sequence is TGTGCCAGCAGCCCCGGGAGTAGCGGGGAGCTGTTTTTT. Translated, it gives CASSPGSSGELFF. This chain connects TRBV27 to TRBJ2-2, with D possibly matching TRBD2 (6 bases). Per the germline V gene, CDR1 is MNHEY and CDR2 is SMNVEV (reference sequence). This CDR3 has 13 amino acids. V gave up 6 bases and J gave up 7 bases, with 12 bases separating them.

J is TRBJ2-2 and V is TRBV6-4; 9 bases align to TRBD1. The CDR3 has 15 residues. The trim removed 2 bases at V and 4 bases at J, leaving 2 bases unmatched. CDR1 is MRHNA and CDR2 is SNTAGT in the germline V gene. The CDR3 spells CASSDKTGGTGELFF. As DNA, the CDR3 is TGTGCCAGCAGTGACAAGACAGGGGGCACCGGGGAGCTGTTTTTT.

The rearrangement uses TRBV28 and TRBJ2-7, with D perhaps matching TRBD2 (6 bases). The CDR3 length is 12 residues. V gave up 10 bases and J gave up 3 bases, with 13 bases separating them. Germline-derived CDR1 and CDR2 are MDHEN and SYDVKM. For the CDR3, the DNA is TGTGCCACCCTTGGAGGGATCTACGAGCAGTACTTC. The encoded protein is CATLGGIYEQYF.

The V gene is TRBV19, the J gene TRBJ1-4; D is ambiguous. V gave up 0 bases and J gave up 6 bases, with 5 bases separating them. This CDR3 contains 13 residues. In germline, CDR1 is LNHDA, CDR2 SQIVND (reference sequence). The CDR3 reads CASSIDGYEKLFF. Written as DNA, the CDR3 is TGTGCCAGTAGTATAGACGGGTATGAAAAACTGTTTTTT.